A selection of T cell receptor beta chains follows, all from one sample in a study of CD4 T cells in relation to SARS-CoV-2 and coronaviruses. No antigens are known for them. TCRdb keeps only in-frame clones here, not all; method: immunoSEQ multiplex PCR. Here the sample spans tens of thousands of clones, 60% to 80% being singletons. The source material was CD4+ T cells from PBMCs, cultured in vitro. Every receptor here comes from a human donor in good health. CDR3s include the opening cysteine and the closing phenylalanine or tryptophan.

V gene: TRBV2; J gene: TRBJ1-4; CDR3 protein: CASSGDRGGNEKLFF
V gene: TRBV7-9; J gene: TRBJ2-5; CDR3 protein: CASGRKGDIQETQYF
V gene: TRBV12-5; J gene: TRBJ2-7; CDR3 protein: CASGGTGRNEQYF
V gene: TRBV7-3; J gene: TRBJ2-2; CDR3 protein: CASSPGSSGELFF
V gene: TRBV28; J gene: TRBJ1-2; CDR3 protein: CASSLGTANYGYTF
V gene: TRBV5-8; J gene: TRBJ2-1; CDR3 protein: CASSQGLAGAPWGNEQFF
V gene: TRBV5-4; J gene: TRBJ2-1; CDR3 protein: CASSPGLAGISSYNEQFF
V gene: TRBV28; J gene: TRBJ1-2; CDR3 protein: CASRTGTDYGYTF
V gene: TRBV30; J gene: TRBJ1-3; CDR3 protein: CAWSGGLSGNTIYF
V gene: TRBV7-2; J gene: TRBJ2-5; CDR3 protein: CASSSTGGQETQYF
V gene: TRBV3-1/TRBV3-2; J gene: TRBJ1-5; CDR3 protein: CASSQDSDQPQHF
V gene: TRBV5-6; J gene: TRBJ1-3; CDR3 protein: CASSYPDPGRSGNTIYF
V gene: TRBV24-1; J gene: TRBJ2-2; CDR3 protein: CATSAFPGQGNTGELFF
V gene: TRBV19; J gene: TRBJ2-3; CDR3 protein: CASSAPGAGVGADTQYF
V gene: TRBV30; J gene: TRBJ1-1; CDR3 protein: CAWKAGFEPNTEAFF
V gene: TRBV18; J gene: TRBJ2-3; CDR3 protein: CASSPGRDTDTQYF
V gene: TRBV3-1/TRBV3-2; J gene: TRBJ1-3; CDR3 protein: CASSTPYSGNTIYF
V gene: TRBV2; J gene: TRBJ2-5; CDR3 protein: CASSWRETQYF
V gene: TRBV7-3; J gene: TRBJ1-1; CDR3 protein: CASSARGGPWEAFF
V gene: TRBV7-3; J gene: TRBJ2-3; CDR3 protein: CASSSRDRTDTQYF